This is a list of T cell receptor beta chains from one sample in a study of long-term antiretroviral therapy in people with HIV. Data came from immunoSEQ multiplex PCR; TCRdb stores just in-frame clones and leaves some out. Altogether 15,000 to 20,000 clones are present, roughly 90% being singletons, with the ten largest covering 12%. Sequencing used unsorted PBMCs, obtained 0.7 years before starting antiretroviral therapy. All receptors come from a man aged 50 to 60 with HIV. Both conserved end residues are part of each CDR3. The D gene is left open where the match is weak. The size field is filled for only some rows; it gives once, few, many or a size class.

d_call: .; v_call: TRBV5-1; j_call: TRBJ1-6; clone_size: .; cdr3_aa: CASSLSYNSPLHF; cdr3_nt: TGCGCCAGCAGCTTGAGTTATAATTCACCCCTCCACTTT
d_call: .; v_call: TRBV28; j_call: TRBJ2-7; clone_size: medium-sized; cdr3_aa: CASSLQGIAYEQYF; cdr3_nt: TGTGCCAGCAGTTTGCAAGGGATAGCCTACGAGCAGTACTTC
d_call: TRBD1; v_call: TRBV5-6; j_call: TRBJ1-1; clone_size: .; cdr3_aa: CASSRTGAYGDTEAFF; cdr3_nt: TGTGCCAGCAGCCGGACAGGGGCTTACGGCGACACTGAAGCTTTCTTT
d_call: .; v_call: TRBV6-5; j_call: TRBJ1-2; clone_size: .; cdr3_aa: CASSSGGVSLNGYTF; cdr3_nt: TGTGCCAGCAGCTCTGGAGGGGTATCGTTAAATGGCTACACCTTC
d_call: TRBD2; v_call: TRBV14; j_call: TRBJ2-1; clone_size: .; cdr3_aa: CASTTSGRLYEQFF; cdr3_nt: TGTGCCAGCACGACTAGCGGGAGGTTGTATGAGCAGTTCTTC
d_call: .; v_call: TRBV4-2; j_call: TRBJ1-2; clone_size: .; cdr3_aa: CASSQGDRDYGYTF; cdr3_nt: TGTGCCAGCAGCCAAGGTGATAGGGACTATGGCTACACCTTC
d_call: TRBD1; v_call: TRBV5-4; j_call: TRBJ1-1; clone_size: .; cdr3_aa: CASSLGTGGHLEAFF; cdr3_nt: TGTGCCAGCAGCCTCGGGACAGGGGGCCACCTGGAAGCTTTCTTT
d_call: TRBD1; v_call: TRBV5-6; j_call: TRBJ1-6; clone_size: .; cdr3_aa: CASSLARQGYNSPLHF; cdr3_nt: TGTGCCAGCAGCTTGGCGCGACAGGGATATAATTCACCCCTCCACTTT
d_call: TRBD2; v_call: TRBV29-1; j_call: TRBJ2-1; clone_size: .; cdr3_aa: CSVGLGGWEQFF; cdr3_nt: TGCAGCGTCGGACTGGGAGGGTGGGAGCAGTTCTTC
d_call: TRBD1; v_call: TRBV27; j_call: TRBJ1-2; clone_size: .; cdr3_aa: CASSSSRTGGNNYGYTF; cdr3_nt: TGTGCCAGCAGTTCCTCACGGACAGGGGGGAATAACTATGGCTACACCTTC
d_call: .; v_call: TRBV9; j_call: TRBJ1-1; clone_size: .; cdr3_aa: CASSLTHENTEAFF; cdr3_nt: TGTGCCAGCAGCTTAACACACGAGAACACTGAAGCTTTCTTT
d_call: TRBD2; v_call: TRBV7-2; j_call: TRBJ2-3; clone_size: .; cdr3_aa: CASSSLPGGLALRDTQYF; cdr3_nt: TGTGCCAGCAGCTCATTACCAGGTGGACTAGCGCTCAGAGATACGCAGTATTTT
d_call: .; v_call: TRBV5-1; j_call: TRBJ1-2; clone_size: .; cdr3_aa: CASSLYTSGGYTF; cdr3_nt: TGCGCCAGCAGCTTGTACACCAGCGGTGGCTACACCTTC
d_call: .; v_call: TRBV30; j_call: TRBJ2-3; clone_size: few; cdr3_aa: CAWSVLEGGDTQYF; cdr3_nt: TGTGCCTGGAGTGTACTTGAGGGGGGGGATACGCAGTATTTT
d_call: .; v_call: TRBV25-1; j_call: TRBJ2-5; clone_size: .; cdr3_aa: CASSEWARDEPYF; cdr3_nt: TGTGCCAGCAGTGAATGGGCGCGGGACGAGCCGTACTTC
d_call: .; v_call: TRBV6-6; j_call: TRBJ2-5; clone_size: .; cdr3_aa: CASSYTGHYQETQYF; cdr3_nt: TGTGCCAGCAGTTACACAGGACACTACCAAGAGACCCAGTACTTC
d_call: .; v_call: TRBV5-1; j_call: TRBJ2-7; clone_size: .; cdr3_aa: CASSLAGGTASYEQYF; cdr3_nt: TGCGCCAGCAGCTTGGCCGGGGGGACAGCCTCCTACGAGCAGTACTTC
d_call: TRBD1; v_call: TRBV14; j_call: TRBJ2-2; clone_size: .; cdr3_aa: CASSLRQGTLTGELFF; cdr3_nt: TGTGCCAGCAGCCTTCGACAGGGGACGTTGACCGGGGAGCTGTTTTTT
d_call: .; v_call: TRBV6-4; j_call: TRBJ1-2; clone_size: .; cdr3_aa: CASSERASGDYGYTF; cdr3_nt: TGTGCCAGCAGTGAGAGGGCTTCGGGGGACTATGGCTACACCTTC
d_call: TRBD1; v_call: TRBV7-2; j_call: TRBJ1-5; clone_size: .; cdr3_aa: CASSIGQGAGQPQHF; cdr3_nt: TGTGCCAGCAGCATCGGACAGGGGGCAGGGCAGCCCCAGCATTTT
d_call: .; v_call: TRBV6-5; j_call: TRBJ1-5; clone_size: once; cdr3_aa: CASGGRGGQPQHF; cdr3_nt: TGTGCCAGTGGGGGCAGGGGAGGTCAGCCCCAGCATTTT
d_call: .; v_call: TRBV2; j_call: TRBJ1-5; clone_size: .; cdr3_aa: CASSSDDNQPQHF; cdr3_nt: TGTGCCAGCAGTTCTGACGACAATCAGCCCCAGCATTTT
d_call: .; v_call: TRBV11-2; j_call: TRBJ1-1; clone_size: .; cdr3_aa: CASSLEVNLRNTEAFF; cdr3_nt: TGTGCCAGCAGCTTAGAGGTCAACCTGAGGAACACTGAAGCTTTCTTT
d_call: .; v_call: TRBV5-6; j_call: TRBJ2-1; clone_size: .; cdr3_aa: CASSLFSRSSYNEQFF; cdr3_nt: TGTGCCAGCAGCTTGTTCTCAAGGAGCTCCTACAATGAGCAGTTCTTC
d_call: .; v_call: TRBV19; j_call: TRBJ2-2; clone_size: .; cdr3_aa: CASSIDVGGNTGELFF; cdr3_nt: TGTGCCAGTAGTATAGATGTGGGAGGAAACACCGGGGAGCTGTTTTTT
d_call: .; v_call: TRBV7-9; j_call: TRBJ1-2; clone_size: .; cdr3_aa: CASSLGPGNYGYTF; cdr3_nt: TGTGCCAGCAGCTTGGGCCCCGGCAACTATGGCTACACCTTC
d_call: .; v_call: TRBV19; j_call: TRBJ2-6; clone_size: .; cdr3_aa: CASSIYRGSGANVLTF; cdr3_nt: TGTGCCAGTAGTATCTATCGGGGATCTGGGGCCAACGTCCTGACTTTC
d_call: .; v_call: TRBV11-2; j_call: TRBJ2-7; clone_size: .; cdr3_aa: CASSFIAGPEQYF; cdr3_nt: TGTGCCAGCAGCTTTATCGCAGGGCCCGAGCAGTACTTC
d_call: TRBD2; v_call: TRBV6-6; j_call: TRBJ2-5; clone_size: .; cdr3_aa: CASSLAGGRETQYF; cdr3_nt: TGTGCCAGCAGCTTAGCGGGGGGGCGGGAGACCCAGTACTTC
d_call: TRBD1; v_call: TRBV5-5; j_call: TRBJ1-5; clone_size: .; cdr3_aa: CASSLRADRGAQPQHF; cdr3_nt: TGTGCCAGCAGCCTTAGGGCTGACAGGGGTGCTCAGCCCCAGCATTTT
d_call: .; v_call: TRBV7-3; j_call: TRBJ2-5; clone_size: .; cdr3_aa: CASSLRGTAEETQYF; cdr3_nt: TGTGCCAGCAGCTTAAGAGGGACGGCAGAAGAGACCCAGTACTTC
d_call: .; v_call: TRBV6-5; j_call: TRBJ1-3; clone_size: few; cdr3_aa: CASAERNTIYF; cdr3_nt: TGTGCCAGCGCAGAGAGAAACACCATATATTTT
d_call: TRBD2; v_call: TRBV4-2; j_call: TRBJ2-1; clone_size: .; cdr3_aa: CASSHSPGTSSEEQFF; cdr3_nt: TGTGCCAGCAGCCACAGTCCCGGGACTAGTTCAGAGGAGCAGTTCTTC
d_call: TRBD1; v_call: TRBV29-1; j_call: TRBJ2-7; clone_size: .; cdr3_aa: CSAKGQPGSGEQYF; cdr3_nt: TGCAGCGCCAAGGGACAGCCGGGAAGCGGCGAGCAGTACTTC
d_call: .; v_call: TRBV6-5; j_call: TRBJ1-1; clone_size: .; cdr3_aa: CASIGNTEAFF; cdr3_nt: TGTGCCAGCATAGGGAACACTGAAGCTTTCTTT
d_call: .; v_call: TRBV5-1; j_call: TRBJ2-7; clone_size: .; cdr3_aa: CASSLRQQPSYEQYF; cdr3_nt: TGCGCCAGCAGCTTGCGCCAGCAACCCTCCTACGAGCAGTACTTC
d_call: .; v_call: TRBV28; j_call: TRBJ1-1; clone_size: .; cdr3_aa: CASSLYREAFF; cdr3_nt: TGTGCCAGCAGTTTATACCGAGAAGCTTTCTTT
d_call: .; v_call: TRBV7-2; j_call: TRBJ1-5; clone_size: .; cdr3_aa: CASSLGGRVNQPQHF; cdr3_nt: TGTGCCAGCAGCTTAGGGGGACGGGTCAATCAGCCCCAGCATTTT
d_call: .; v_call: TRBV4-1; j_call: TRBJ2-2; clone_size: .; cdr3_aa: CASSQREYTGELFF; cdr3_nt: TGCGCCAGCAGCCAAAGGGAGTACACCGGGGAGCTGTTTTTT
d_call: .; v_call: TRBV5-1; j_call: TRBJ2-1; clone_size: .; cdr3_aa: CASSLEQGGGYEQFF; cdr3_nt: TGCGCCAGCAGCTTGGAACAGGGTGGAGGCTATGAGCAGTTCTTC
d_call: .; v_call: TRBV5-5; j_call: TRBJ1-1; clone_size: .; cdr3_aa: CASSLDWSTEAFF; cdr3_nt: TGTGCCAGCAGCTTGGACTGGAGCACTGAAGCTTTCTTT
d_call: .; v_call: TRBV21-1; j_call: TRBJ2-7; clone_size: .; cdr3_aa: CASSNGNEQYF; cdr3_nt: TGTGCCAGCAGCAATGGTAACGAGCAGTACTTC
d_call: .; v_call: TRBV7-9; j_call: TRBJ2-1; clone_size: .; cdr3_aa: CAFPSMTYNEQFF; cdr3_nt: TGTGCCTTCCCCAGCATGACCTACAATGAGCAGTTCTTC
d_call: .; v_call: TRBV30; j_call: TRBJ2-3; clone_size: .; cdr3_aa: CAWSTGARDTQYF; cdr3_nt: TGTGCCTGGAGTACGGGGGCCCGGGATACGCAGTATTTT
d_call: .; v_call: TRBV2; j_call: TRBJ2-3; clone_size: .; cdr3_aa: CASSDGSSGTDTQYF; cdr3_nt: TGTGCCAGCAGTGATGGTTCCAGCGGAACAGATACGCAGTATTTT
d_call: TRBD1; v_call: TRBV2; j_call: TRBJ1-5; clone_size: .; cdr3_aa: CASSQQGAHQPQHF; cdr3_nt: TGTGCCAGCAGTCAACAGGGGGCCCATCAGCCCCAGCATTTT
d_call: TRBD1; v_call: TRBV10-2; j_call: TRBJ1-6; clone_size: few; cdr3_aa: CASSGDRGRNSPLHF; cdr3_nt: TGCGCCAGCAGTGGAGACAGGGGGCGAAATTCACCCCTCCACTTT
d_call: TRBD1; v_call: TRBV5-1; j_call: TRBJ2-5; clone_size: .; cdr3_aa: CASSLGDRAGETQYF; cdr3_nt: TGCGCCAGCAGCTTGGGGGACAGGGCAGGGGAGACCCAGTACTTC